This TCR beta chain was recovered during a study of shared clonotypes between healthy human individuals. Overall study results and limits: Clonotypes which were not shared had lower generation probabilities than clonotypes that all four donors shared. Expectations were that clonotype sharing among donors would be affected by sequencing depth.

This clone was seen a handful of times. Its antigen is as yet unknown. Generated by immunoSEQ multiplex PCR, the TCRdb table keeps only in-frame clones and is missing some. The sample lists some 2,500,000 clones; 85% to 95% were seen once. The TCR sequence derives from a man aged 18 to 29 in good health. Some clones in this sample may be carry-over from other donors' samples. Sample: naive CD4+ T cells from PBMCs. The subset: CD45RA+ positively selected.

CDR3 sequence: CASSLGGMAEAFF. The CDR3 DNA follows: TGTGCCAGCAGCTTAGGGGGGATGGCTGAAGCTTTCTTT. The V and J genes are TRBV7-8 and TRBJ1-1; D might be TRBD1 (5 bases). V lost 1 base and J lost 6, with 9 bases in between. CDR1 is SGHVS, CDR2 FQNEAQ, per germline. This CDR3 has 13 amino acids.